This entry lists 27 T cell receptor beta chains sequenced from one sample in a study of blood T cells in healthy people across ages. Then a second PCR, running roughly 7 to 11 cycles, was carried out with a sample-barcoded 5' primer and a J-beta primer mix. TCRdb processed the 5' RACE reads anew with MiXCR; each CDR3 protein has one entry. This table has around 850,000 distinct CDR3 sequences, about 36% appearing once. What was sequenced was blood. The receptor source for this set is a man younger than 35 in good health.

The CDR3 reads CASAVTRGETQYF. The CDR3 DNA reads TGTGCCAGTGCCGTAACCCGGGGAGAGACCCAGTACTTC. The V gene is TRBV2, the J gene TRBJ2-5, with D possibly being TRBD2 (5 bases). Between the trimmed V and J ends, which lost 9 bases and 4 bases, there was a span of 15 bases. Germline V gene sequence: CDR1 SNHLY, CDR2 FYNNEI. CDR3 length equals 13 residues. Complete variable domain (other parts from reference TRBV2 and TRBJ2-5): EPEVTQTPSHQVTQMGQEVILRCVPISNHLYFYWYRQILGQKVEFLVSFYNNEISEKSEIFDDQFSVERPDGSNFTLKIRSTKLEDSAMYFCASAVTRGETQYFGPGTRLLVL.

The chain has TRBV15 and TRBJ2-7, with D maybe TRBD1 (5 bases). CDR1 and CDR2 from the germline V gene are LNHNV and YYDKDF (reference sequence). The length of the CDR3 is 16 residues. V was cut by 1 base and J by 0 bases, with 13 bases left in between. In DNA, the CDR3 is TGTGCCACCAGCAGAGTGCAGGGTCGACACTCCTACGAGCAGTACTTC. Its translation: CATSRVQGRHSYEQYF.

This clonotype came up once. The chain combines TRBV3-1 with TRBJ2-7; TRBD1 matches at 10 bases. This CDR3 is built from 15 residues. Germline-derived CDR1 and CDR2 are LGHDT and YNNKEL (reference sequence). The ends lost 6 bases at V and 2 bases at J; junction bases unmatched: 7. The DNA for the CDR3 is TGTGCCAGCAGGAGGGGGACAGGGGAGACCTACGAGCAGTACTTC. Protein product: CASRRGTGETYEQYF.

This clonotype was seen a few times. The chain joins TRBV7-9 to TRBJ1-2, with D maybe TRBD1 (5 bases). The CDR3 spans 14 residues. Germline values: CDR1 SEHNR, CDR2 FQNEAQ (reference sequence). V lost 5 bases, J lost 4 bases, and 14 bases lay in between. The CDR3 here is CASSLPQGGYGYTF. The CDR3 coding sequence is TGTGCCAGCAGCCTACCCCAGGGTGGCTATGGCTACACCTTC. The entire variable domain, with the rest obtained from reference TRBV7-9 and TRBJ1-2, is as follows: DTGVSQNPRHKITKRGQNVTFRCDPISEHNRLYWYRQTLGQGPEFLTYFQNEAQLEKSRLLSDRFSAERPKGSFSTLEIQRTEQGDSAMYLCASSLPQGGYGYTFGSGTRLTVV.

The V gene is TRBV5-1, the J gene TRBJ2-1, with 7 positions matching TRBD2. The CDR3 spans 13 residues. Germline CDR1 and CDR2: SGHRS and YFSETQ. V gave up 0 bases and J gave up 12 bases; unmatched junction bases: 6. This chain's CDR3 is CASSLARDYGQFF. The DNA for the CDR3 is TGCGCCAGCAGCTTGGCGAGGGACTATGGGCAGTTCTTC.

The table lists this clonotype with a few counts. V is TRBV6-2 or TRBV6-3 and J is TRBJ1-1; possibly TRBD1 for D (6 bases). Germline CDR1 and CDR2: MNHEY and SVGEGT. Trimming removed 8 bases from V and 4 bases from J, with 14 bases in between. This CDR3 is 13 amino acids long. The DNA for the CDR3 is TGTGCCAGCGGATTAACAGGGAGCACTGAAGCTTTCTTT. Translation gives CASGLTGSTEAFF.

In this sample, this clonotype turned up a few times. The rearrangement uses TRBV7-2 and TRBJ2-3, with TRBD2 as a possible D gene (6 bases). V lost 1 base and J 0 bases, leaving 17 bases between the germline ends. CDR1 and CDR2 (germline): SGHTA, FQGNSA. This CDR3 has 18 amino acids. CDR3 loop: CASSLGATSRASTDTQYF. As DNA, the CDR3 is TGTGCCAGCAGCTTAGGGGCTACTAGCAGAGCTAGCACAGATACGCAGTATTTT.

The table lists this clonotype with a few counts. The V gene is TRBV20-1, the J gene TRBJ2-5; 9 bases fit TRBD2. The junction had 12 bases not matched to a gene; V was cut back by 2 bases and J by 11 bases. The germline V gene has CDR1 DFQATT and CDR2 SNEGSKA (reference sequence). The CDR3 totals 14 residues. The CDR3 here is CSARRRGGSNEQYF. CDR3 DNA sequence: TGCAGTGCTAGACGGCGGGGGGGCAGCAATGAGCAGTACTTC.

This clonotype was recorded a few times. The CDR3 sequence: CASSYPGTTTDTQYF. The CDR3 DNA is TGTGCCAGCAGTTACCCCGGGACTACCACAGATACGCAGTATTTT. The chain recombines TRBV6-6 with TRBJ2-3; 7 bases are a match to TRBD2. Germline CDR1 MNHNY, CDR2 SVGAGI (reference sequence). The CDR3 has 15 amino acids. V dropped 2 bases and J dropped 2; count of bases not matched to a gene: 4.

This clonotype has only a few counts. The rearrangement links TRBV20-1 to TRBJ2-3; TRBD2 might be the D (6 bases). Germline V CDR1 and CDR2: DFQATT, SNEGSKA (reference sequence). Deletions cut 3 bases from V and 2 bases from J, with 12 bases between. This CDR3 is built from 14 residues. CDR3: CSASILASTDTQYF. In nucleotides, the CDR3 is TGCAGTGCTAGTATCCTAGCGTCCACAGATACGCAGTATTTT.

The CDR3 nucleotides are TGTGCCAGCAGTAACATTGACAGGGGGCTCCAAGAGACCCAGTACTTC. Its translation is CASSNIDRGLQETQYF. The chain carries TRBV6-1 and TRBJ2-5; 10 nucleotides agree with TRBD1. The V and J ends lost 5 bases and 1 base, in that order; junction bases with no gene match: 7. Germline lookup yields CDR1 MNHNS and CDR2 SASEGT. CDR3 length equals 16 residues.

This clonotype was counted a few times. The gene calls are TRBV2 and TRBJ1-2, with D possibly being TRBD1 (6 bases). Between the trimmed V and J ends, which lost 0 bases and 5 bases, there was a span of 28 bases. The CDR3 loop spans 20 amino acids. Germline lookup yields CDR1 SNHLY and CDR2 FYNNEI. CDR3 DNA sequence: TGTGCCAGCAGTGAAGCGAAGATATTTCGGGGGCGAGGTTATAGTTATGGCTACACCTTC. The encoded protein is CASSEAKIFRGRGYSYGYTF.

This clonotype was seen at least ten times. The chain employs TRBV6-6 and TRBJ1-5; D is possibly TRBD1 (5 bases). The ends were cut back, 0 bases at V and 7 bases at J, with 10 bases in the middle. Germline V gene lookup returns CDR1 MNHNY and CDR2 SVGAGI (reference sequence). The CDR3 loop spans 14 amino acids. The CDR3 protein is CASSYSGGYQPQHF. The CDR3 DNA sequence: TGTGCCAGCAGTTACTCTGGGGGTTACCAGCCCCAGCATTTT.

V is TRBV25-1 and J is TRBJ1-1; D not certain. The CDR3 totals 16 residues. Germline V gene lookup returns CDR1 MGHDK and CDR2 SYGVNS. V was shortened by 6 bases and J by 0 bases, with 17 bases between the two germline ends. The CDR3 DNA sequence: TGTGCCAGCAGCTCCCCTAGAGACTACATGAACACTGAAGCTTTCTTT. This translates into CASSSPRDYMNTEAFF.

J is TRBJ2-7 and V is TRBV10-3; weak D call: TRBD2 (6 bases). CDR3 size: 16 residues. The V end was cut by 2 bases, the J end by 0 bases, with 14 bases between. Germline V gives CDR1 ENHRY, CDR2 SYGVKD. Here the CDR3 reads CAISEGAGRSSYEQYF. The CDR3 nucleotides read TGTGCCATCAGTGAGGGGGCGGGAAGGAGCTCCTACGAGCAGTACTTC.

V gene TRBV10-3 combines with J gene TRBJ2-5; 9 bases fit TRBD1. The V gene end was trimmed by 4 bases and the J gene end by 1 base; junction bases not matched to a gene: 4. The CDR3 sequence is 15 residues long. In germline, CDR1 is ENHRY, CDR2 SYGVKD. The CDR3 DNA reads TGTGCCATCAGTGCCGGGACAGGGTCCCAAGAGACCCAGTACTTC. Residues: CAISAGTGSQETQYF.

This clonotype has a handful of counts. The chain joins TRBV5-6 to TRBJ2-1; 7 positions agree with TRBD1. Germline loops: CDR1 SGHDT, CDR2 YYEEEE. This CDR3 has 16 amino acids. Germline trimming cut 3 bases from V and 0 bases from J; bases unmatched to any gene: 6. CDR3: CASSSTGHGSYNEQFF. CDR3 coding DNA: TGTGCCAGCAGCTCGACAGGGCATGGCTCCTACAATGAGCAGTTCTTC.

On this clonotype itself: With a much larger clone just one base away, this may be a read error. The chain combines TRBV27 with TRBJ2-1; D is perhaps TRBD1 (6 bases). CDR1 and CDR2 (germline): MNHEY, SMNVEV (reference sequence). This CDR3 contains 14 residues. CDR3 DNA sequence: TGTGCCAGCAGTGTATCGACAGGCTACAATGAGCAGTTCTTC. Translation: CASSVSTGYNEQFF.

The chain uses TRBV6-2 or TRBV6-3 and TRBJ2-5; possible D gene TRBD2, 6 bases. The CDR3 runs to 16 residues. Trimming cost V 6 bases and J 11 bases, with 28 bases left between them. In germline, CDR1 is MNHEY, CDR2 SVGEGT. The CDR3 sequence: CASRTITSSPYNEQYF. The DNA for the CDR3 is TGTGCCAGCAGGACTATTACTAGCTCCCCATACAATGAGCAGTACTTC.

Turning to this clonotype: A much larger clone sits a single nucleotide away, making a read error possible. V gene TRBV12-3 or TRBV12-4 combines with J gene TRBJ2-4; TRBD1 matches 8 bases. The J segment lost 15 bases and the V segment lost 2 bases, leaving 24 bases of the junction unmatched. This CDR3 spans 18 amino acids. CDR3 amino acids: CASSLPLRTGRGTYERYF. CDR3 coding DNA: TGTGCCAGCAGTTTACCTCTGAGGACAGGGCGGGGAACCTACGAGCGGTACTTC.

Here the CDR3 DNA reads TGTGCCAGCGGGACTAACTATGGCTACACCTTC. Its protein is CASGTNYGYTF. The rearrangement links TRBV7-2 to TRBJ1-2; D gene ambiguous. The CDR3 runs to 11 residues. CDR1 and CDR2 from the germline V gene are SGHTA and FQGNSA. The ends were cut back, 8 bases at V and 0 bases at J, with 4 bases in the middle.

The chain links TRBV6-6 to TRBJ2-7; D remains ambiguous. V was pared by 8 bases and J by 2 bases, with 19 bases between. Germline V gene lookup returns CDR1 MNHNY and CDR2 SVGAGI (reference sequence). The length of the CDR3 is 15 residues. The CDR3 DNA reads as TGTGCCAGCTCTCATGGTCCAGGTTCAACCTACGAGCAGTACTTC. The encoded protein is CASSHGPGSTYEQYF.

In regard to this clonotype: Possible read error: a much larger clone is one base away. The chain combines TRBV4-2 with TRBJ1-2, with D hard to call. V lost 0 bases and J 8 bases, leaving 4 bases between the germline ends. CDR3 length equals 11 residues. From germline, CDR1 is LGHNA and CDR2 YNFKEQ. For the CDR3, the DNA is TGTGCCAGCAGCCAAGATTGCGGCTACACCTTC. Its protein product is CASSQDCGYTF.

The chain is built from TRBV7-8 and TRBJ2-1, with TRBD1 matching over 8 bases. The CDR3 covers 14 residues. Trimming cost V 7 bases and J 3 bases; bases outside gene matches: 5. The germline CDR1 and CDR2 sequences are SGHVS and FQNEAQ. CDR3 sequence (DNA): TGTGCCAGCAAGACAGGGGCCGACTACAATGAGCAGTTCTTC. It specifies CASKTGADYNEQFF.

The CDR3 nucleotides are TGCGCCAGCAGCTTGGATGGGCAGGGGAGCTCCTACGAGCAGTACTTC. This encodes CASSLDGQGSSYEQYF. The chain couples TRBV5-1 to TRBJ2-7, with D possibly being TRBD1 (6 bases). V lost 0 bases and J lost 0, with 13 bases in between. CDR1 and CDR2 (germline): SGHRS, YFSETQ. This CDR3 has 16 residues.

Remarks on this clonotype: The junction and the germline gene differ at one end; a read error may be behind it. The chain uses TRBV5-1 and TRBJ2-7; 7 bases line up with TRBD1. The CDR3 sequence is 12 residues long. Germline V gene sequence: CDR1 SGHRS, CDR2 YFSETQ. This CDR3 is CASSLQGHEQYF. CDR3 nucleotides: TGTGCCAGCAGCTTACAGGGGCATGAGCAGTACTTC. The full variable domain, with the rest looked up from reference TRBV5-1 and TRBJ2-7, is KAGVTQTPRYLIKTRGQQVTLSCSPISGHRSVSWYQQTPGQGLQFLFEYFSETQRNKGNFPGRFSGRQFSNSRSEMNVSTLELGDSALYLCASSLQGHEQYFGPGTRLTVT.

About this clonotype itself: Germline is not matched at one junction end, which may reflect a read error. The chain couples TRBV4-3 to TRBJ2-5; D perhaps matches TRBD2 (5 bases). Germline V gene sequence: CDR1 LGHNA, CDR2 YSLEER. The CDR3 length is 12 residues. This chain's CDR3 is CASSQEGETEYF. The CDR3 bases are TGCGCCAGCAGCCAAGAGGGAGAGACCGAGTACTTC.